This TCR beta chain originates from a study of blood T cells in healthy people across ages. Primers used in a second PCR of about 6 to 12 cycles were a sample-barcoded 5' primer and a J-beta primer mix. TCRdb ran MiXCR on the 5' RACE reads and lists one entry per CDR3 protein. The data hold around 990,000 distinct CDR3 sequences, with roughly two fifths observed a single time. Trimming removed 1 base from V and 10 bases from J, with 11 bases in between. This CDR3 contains 13 residues. The germline CDR1 and CDR2 sequences are SEHNR and FQNEAQ (reference sequence). The clonotype comes from a man between 18 and 35 years old in good health. The sample comprised blood. The J gene is TRBJ2-4, the V gene TRBV7-9; maybe TRBD2 (5 bases). For the CDR3, the DNA is TGTGCCAGCAGCTTAGGAAGCGGCCAAATTCAGTACTTC. It is translated as CASSLGSGQIQYF. Full variable domain (missing parts from reference TRBV7-9 and TRBJ2-4): DTGVSQNPRHKITKRGQNVTFRCDPISEHNRLYWYRQTLGQGPEFLTYFQNEAQLEKSRLLSDRFSAERPKGSFSTLEIQRTEQGDSAMYLCASSLGSGQIQYFGAGTRLSVL.